The 28 T cell receptor beta chains given below trace back to one sample, sequenced in a study of response to subunit inactivated influenza vaccine. TCRdb independently ran MiXCR on the RT-PCR reads; one entry per CDR3 protein. The profile covers 650,000 to 850,000 distinct CDR3 sequences, with approximately 13% appearing a single time and 6.5% to 8.5% taken by the ten largest. The specimen was PBMCs from blood, collected 14 days before vaccination. Source of these receptors: a man aged 50 to 59 who received an inactivated influenza vaccine.

This clonotype was picked up a small number of times. The V gene is TRBV9, the J gene TRBJ2-1, with 11 nucleotides matching TRBD2. From germline, CDR1 is SGDLS and CDR2 YYNGEE. Trimming cost V 4 bases and J 2 bases; bases outside gene matches: 5. CDR3 length equals 16 residues. This chain's CDR3 is CASSNSGRAPYNEQFF. In nucleotides, the CDR3 is TGTGCCAGCAGCAATAGCGGGAGGGCCCCCTACAATGAGCAGTTCTTC.

This chain connects TRBV28 to TRBJ2-6; TRBD2 might be the D (5 bases). CDR3 length: 18 amino acids. With 5 bases removed from V and 0 bases from J, the gap between germline ends came to 17 bases. CDR1 MDHEN and CDR2 SYDVKM come from the germline V gene. Written as DNA, the CDR3 is TGTGCCAGCAGTACCGGAGAGGGAAGATTCTCTGGGGCCAACGTCCTGACTTTC. Protein product: CASSTGEGRFSGANVLTF.

This clonotype showed up just a few times. In DNA form, the CDR3 reads TGCAGTGCTAGAAAGGACAGGGCAGATACGCAGTATTTT. This gives the protein CSARKDRADTQYF. The gene calls are TRBV20-1 and TRBJ2-3; 8 nucleotides align to TRBD1. CDR1 DFQATT and CDR2 SNEGSKA come from the germline V gene (reference sequence). V shed 2 bases, J shed 4 bases, and the junction held 2 bases outside the gene matches. This CDR3 comprises 13 residues.

This clonotype has at least ten counts. The chain uses TRBV9 and TRBJ2-2, with 8 bases matching TRBD2. This CDR3 is 15 amino acids long. Germline values: CDR1 SGDLS, CDR2 YYNGEE. The V and J ends lost 5 bases and 7 bases, in that order; junction bases with no gene match: 10. The CDR3 loop is CASRISSGPSGELFF. The CDR3 DNA reads TGTGCCAGCAGGATCTCTAGCGGGCCTAGCGGGGAGCTGTTTTTT.

This clonotype was detected a few times. J is TRBJ1-1 and V is TRBV20-1; perhaps TRBD1 as D (5 bases). Germline V lookup: CDR1 DFQATT, CDR2 SNEGSKA (reference sequence). V was clipped by 5 bases and J by 2 bases, with 15 bases between them. The CDR3 extends over 14 amino acids. The CDR3 nucleotides read TGCAGTGCTGGGGGGACCGGTTTTAACACTGAAGCTTTCTTT. The encoded protein is CSAGGTGFNTEAFF.

This clonotype was recorded many times. V is TRBV20-1 and J is TRBJ2-7; TRBD2 is a possible D gene (8 bases). The CDR3 is 18 amino acids. Germline V CDR1 and CDR2: DFQATT, SNEGSKA (reference sequence). Trimming took off 3 bases at V and 1 base at J, with 25 bases between the two ends. CDR3 coding DNA: TGCAGTGCTAGTATGCCGGGAGGGGGCTGGGGACCGTCCTACGAGCAGTACTTC. This encodes CSASMPGGGWGPSYEQYF.

This clonotype was recorded a few times. The chain carries TRBV7-2 and TRBJ2-1; TRBD2 matches at 10 bases. This CDR3 region has 17 residues. The ends lost 1 base at V and 2 bases at J; junction bases unmatched: 5. CDR1 is SGHTA, CDR2 FQGNSA, per germline. CDR3 bases: TGTGCCAGCAGCTTAGTGGGACTAGCGACAGCCTACAATGAGCAGTTCTTC. This codes for CASSLVGLATAYNEQFF.

This clonotype has a handful of counts. The rearrangement uses TRBV12-3 or TRBV12-4 and TRBJ2-7, with D tentatively TRBD1 or TRBD2 (5 bases each). V was clipped by 8 bases and J by 6 bases, with 20 bases between them. The CDR3 consists of 14 residues. CDR3 loop: CASALAPTVSEQYF. The CDR3 nucleotides are TGTGCCAGCGCCCTAGCCCCGACAGTTTCCGAGCAGTACTTC.

The rearrangement links TRBV5-1 to TRBJ2-5; D uncertain. The germline gives CDR1 SGHRS, CDR2 YFSETQ. The V end was cut by 4 bases, the J end by 4 bases, with 17 bases between. The CDR3 length is 15 residues. CDR3 in DNA: TGCGCCAGCAGCCCGATGGACCCCAGAGGAGAGACCCAGTACTTC. Protein: CASSPMDPRGETQYF.

CDR3 in DNA: TGTGCCAGCAGCATGACCGGGACTAGCTACGAGCAGTACTTC. This gives the protein CASSMTGTSYEQYF. The chain carries TRBV9 and TRBJ2-7, with 8 bases that match TRBD2. The CDR3 covers 14 residues. CDR1 SGDLS and CDR2 YYNGEE come from the germline V gene. Unmatched junction bases numbered 6, after V lost 4 bases and J lost 3 bases.

The chain carries TRBV9 and TRBJ2-3; no firm D call. Germline V CDR1 and CDR2: SGDLS, YYNGEE. V shed 4 bases and J shed 2 bases, with 17 bases lying between them. This CDR3 has 16 residues. The CDR3 nucleotides read TGTGCCAGCAGCTCGAGCCCTGGGTCCCCCACAGATACGCAGTATTTT. This gives the protein CASSSSPGSPTDTQYF. The complete variable domain, with remaining parts taken from reference TRBV9 and TRBJ2-3, reads DSGVTQTPKHLITATGQRVTLRCSPRSGDLSVYWYQQSLDQGLQFLIQYYNGEERAKGNILERFSAQQFPDLHSELNLSSLELGDSALYFCASSSSPGSPTDTQYFGPGTRLTVL.

This clonotype was detected ten times or more. This chain connects TRBV7-6 to TRBJ2-3; 10 bases map to TRBD1. V was pared by 6 bases and J by 2 bases, with 5 bases of the junction left unmatched. Germline CDR1 and CDR2: SGHVS and FNYEAQ. The CDR3 runs to 15 residues. The CDR3 coding sequence is TGTGCCAGCAGGATGACAGGGGGCCTCACAGATACGCAGTATTTT. This gives the protein CASRMTGGLTDTQYF.

The sample holds a few counts of this clonotype. V gene TRBV20-1 combines with J gene TRBJ2-1; 8 positions match TRBD2. There are 14 residues in the CDR3. V lost 1 base to trimming and J lost 9 bases; unmatched junction nucleotides: 8. The germline V gene encodes CDR1 DFQATT and CDR2 SNEGSKA (reference sequence). The CDR3 region has the DNA TGCAGTGCTAGAGGTCGGAGCGGGGGCAGTGAGCAGTTCTTC. Protein sequence: CSARGRSGGSEQFF.

In this sample, this clonotype turned up a few times. The V call is TRBV7-9, the J call TRBJ2-3; 9 bases map to TRBD2. Germline CDR1 reads SEHNR; CDR2 reads FQNEAQ (reference sequence). Trimming cost V 2 bases and J 2 bases; bases outside gene matches: 5. The CDR3 consists of 16 residues. In DNA form, the CDR3 reads TGTGCCAGCAGCTTAAGACTAGCGGAATACACAGATACGCAGTATTTT. Translation gives CASSLRLAEYTDTQYF. Full variable domain (rest looked up from reference TRBV7-9 and TRBJ2-3): DTGVSQNPRHKITKRGQNVTFRCDPISEHNRLYWYRQTLGQGPEFLTYFQNEAQLEKSRLLSDRFSAERPKGSFSTLEIQRTEQGDSAMYLCASSLRLAEYTDTQYFGPGTRLTVL.

The J gene is TRBJ1-2, the V gene TRBV5-5; maybe TRBD1 (6 bases). The V gene's germline CDR1 is SGHKS and CDR2 YYEKEE (reference sequence). The CDR3 loop spans 15 amino acids. V was shortened by 1 base and J by 1 base, with 11 bases between the two germline ends. CDR3 sequence (DNA): TGTGCCAGCAGCTTGACTGTGGGACATAACTATGGCTACACCTTC. This gives the protein CASSLTVGHNYGYTF.

This clonotype was picked up a small number of times. This chain uses TRBV30 with TRBJ1-3; no reliable D call. Germline-derived CDR1 and CDR2 are GTSNPN and SVGIG (reference sequence). V was shortened by 2 bases and J by 4 bases, with 3 bases between the two germline ends. This CDR3 region has 11 residues. The CDR3 reads CAWSTGNTIYF. The CDR3 region has the DNA TGTGCCTGGAGTACAGGAAACACCATATATTTT.

This clonotype came up a few times. The CDR3 bases are TGCGCCAGCAGCTTGGAAGGGATTCGCTACAATGAGCAGTTCTTC. Protein: CASSLEGIRYNEQFF. The genes are TRBV5-1 and TRBJ2-1; D remains ambiguous. V dropped 0 bases and J dropped 3 bases, with 10 bases sitting between them. This CDR3 has 15 amino acids. Germline loops: CDR1 SGHRS, CDR2 YFSETQ.

This clonotype turned up a few times. V and J are TRBV7-3 and TRBJ2-1; D gene ambiguous. Looked up from germline, CDR1 is SGHTA and CDR2 is FQGTGA. This CDR3 comprises 12 residues. Trimming cost V 2 bases and J 8 bases, with 7 bases left between them. The CDR3 DNA sequence: TGTGCCAGCAGCTTATCTGGACATGAGCAGTTCTTC. It translates to CASSLSGHEQFF.

This clonotype came up once. The rearrangement links TRBV10-3 to TRBJ2-7; 7 bases fit TRBD1. Germline V gene data show CDR1 as ENHRY and CDR2 as SYGVKD. V was clipped by 4 bases and J by 6 bases; unmatched bases: 6. CDR3 length equals 13 residues. CDR3 loop: CAISVDRNIEQYF. The DNA for the CDR3 is TGTGCCATCAGTGTGGACAGGAATATCGAGCAGTACTTC.

The sample holds a few counts of this clonotype. The chain couples TRBV2 to TRBJ2-7, with D perhaps matching TRBD1 (5 bases). V was pared by 7 bases and J by 0 bases, with 16 bases between. The CDR3 consists of 15 residues. In germline, CDR1 is SNHLY, CDR2 FYNNEI. The DNA for the CDR3 is TGTGCCAGCACTATGACAGTCCTCTACTCCTACGAGCAGTACTTC. As protein: CASTMTVLYSYEQYF.

This clonotype was seen a handful of times. The J gene is TRBJ1-1, the V gene TRBV29-1, with D unclear. In germline, CDR1 is SQVTM, CDR2 ANQGSEA. The CDR3 is 13 amino acids. V was trimmed by 8 bases and J by 0 bases, leaving 13 bases between them. The CDR3 loop reads CSSRGVMNTEAFF. The CDR3 DNA reads TGCAGCTCCCGGGGAGTAATGAACACTGAAGCTTTCTTT.

There are a few counts of this clonotype. The chain recombines TRBV28 with TRBJ2-5; 9 nucleotides align to TRBD1. With V trimmed by 3 bases and J by 5 bases, 7 bases remained unmatched. CDR3 size: 15 residues. CDR1 is MDHEN and CDR2 is SYDVKM in the germline V gene. CDR3 coding DNA: TGTGCCAGCAGTTTGTTGGACAGGGGTAGGGAGACCCAGTACTTC. It encodes CASSLLDRGRETQYF.

This chain links TRBV12-3 or TRBV12-4 with TRBJ1-4, with TRBD1 matching over 9 bases. Trimming removed 5 bases from V and 5 bases from J; junction bases left unmatched: 9. The CDR3 runs 16 residues. The CDR3 DNA reads TGTGCCAGCAGTACCAGGCGGGACAGGGTAAATGAAAAACTGTTTTTT. This translates into CASSTRRDRVNEKLFF.

The rearrangement links TRBV29-1 to TRBJ2-7; TRBD1 matches at 9 bases. With V trimmed by 6 bases and J by 2 bases, 11 bases remained unmatched. Germline loops: CDR1 SQVTM, CDR2 ANQGSEA. This CDR3 contains 15 residues. CDR3: CSVATGGGQTYEQYF. The CDR3, as DNA: TGCAGCGTGGCGACAGGGGGTGGGCAGACCTACGAGCAGTACTTC.

At least ten counts were recorded for this clonotype. The rearrangement links TRBV12-3 or TRBV12-4 to TRBJ1-2; maybe TRBD1 (5 bases). The CDR3 is 14 amino acids. Trimming left V 5 bases short and J 8 bases short, with 18 bases between. The CDR3 sequence: CASSPYGGERGYTF. CDR3 in DNA: TGTGCCAGCAGTCCCTACGGGGGAGAGAGAGGCTACACCTTC.

This clonotype was found many times. The chain uses TRBV12-3 or TRBV12-4 and TRBJ2-1; tentative D call: TRBD2 (6 bases). The length of the CDR3 is 15 residues. The germline V and J ends were trimmed by 5 bases and 0 bases, with 11 bases remaining between them. CDR3 nucleotides: TGTGCCAGCAGTGCTAGCGCCAGCTCCTACAATGAGCAGTTCTTC. This codes for CASSASASSYNEQFF.

As to this clonotype: This sequence may be a read error, since a much larger clone differs from it by one base. The chain recombines TRBV9 with TRBJ2-7; no clear D. Germline V CDR1 and CDR2: SGDLS, YYNGEE. The CDR3 has 15 residues. V lost 0 bases and J 5 bases, leaving 15 bases between the germline ends. CDR3 loop: CASSVEAGGSHEQYF. For the CDR3, the DNA is TGTGCCAGCAGCGTAGAGGCAGGTGGGTCCCACGAGCAGTACTTC. Supplemented by reference TRBV9 and TRBJ2-7, the full variable domain reads DSGVTQTPKHLITATGQRVTLRCSPRSGDLSVYWYQQSLDQGLQFLIQYYNGEERAKGNILERFSAQQFPDLHSELNLSSLELGDSALYFCASSVEAGGSHEQYFGPGTRLTVT.

The chain is built from TRBV20-1 and TRBJ1-4; D unresolved. There are 16 residues in the CDR3. The V end lost 5 bases, the J end lost 3 bases, and 19 bases lay between the germline ends. The germline V gene encodes CDR1 DFQATT and CDR2 SNEGSKA (reference sequence). The CDR3 nucleotides are TGCAGTGCTCCGTTGAGGGCGCCTTGGGCTAATGAAAAACTGTTTTTT. It codes for CSAPLRAPWANEKLFF.